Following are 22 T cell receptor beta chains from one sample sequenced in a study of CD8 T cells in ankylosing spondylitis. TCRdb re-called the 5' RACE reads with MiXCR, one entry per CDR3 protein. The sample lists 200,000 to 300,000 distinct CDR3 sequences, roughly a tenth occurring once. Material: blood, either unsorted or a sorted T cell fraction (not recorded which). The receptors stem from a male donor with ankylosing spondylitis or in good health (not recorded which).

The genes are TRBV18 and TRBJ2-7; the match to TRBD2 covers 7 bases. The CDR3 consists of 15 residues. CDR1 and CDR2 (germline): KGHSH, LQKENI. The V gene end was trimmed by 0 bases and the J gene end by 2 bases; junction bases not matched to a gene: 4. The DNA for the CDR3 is TGTGCCAGCTCACCACCGGGCCTAGCGGCCTACGAGCAGTACTTC. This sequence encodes CASSPPGLAAYEQYF.

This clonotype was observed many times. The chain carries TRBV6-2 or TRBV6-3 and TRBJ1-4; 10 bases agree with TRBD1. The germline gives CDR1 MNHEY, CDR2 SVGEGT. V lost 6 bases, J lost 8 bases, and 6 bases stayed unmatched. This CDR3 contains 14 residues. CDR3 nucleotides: TGTGCCAGCAGCCGGCCGGGACAGGGGGAAAAACTGTTTTTT. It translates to CASSRPGQGEKLFF.

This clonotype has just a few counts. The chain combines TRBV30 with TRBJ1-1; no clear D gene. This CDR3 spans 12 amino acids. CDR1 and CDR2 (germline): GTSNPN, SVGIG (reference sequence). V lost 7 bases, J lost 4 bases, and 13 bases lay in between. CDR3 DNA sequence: TGTGCCTCCCATACAAAGAGCACTGAAGCTTTCTTT. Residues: CASHTKSTEAFF.

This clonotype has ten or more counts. The CDR3 bases are TGTGCCAGCAGCTGGGACAAAGCCTACGAGCAGTACTTC. Its protein product is CASSWDKAYEQYF. The V and J genes are TRBV12-3 or TRBV12-4 and TRBJ2-7, with D maybe TRBD1 (6 bases). CDR3 length: 13 amino acids. V was trimmed by 6 bases and J by 2 bases, leaving 11 bases between them.

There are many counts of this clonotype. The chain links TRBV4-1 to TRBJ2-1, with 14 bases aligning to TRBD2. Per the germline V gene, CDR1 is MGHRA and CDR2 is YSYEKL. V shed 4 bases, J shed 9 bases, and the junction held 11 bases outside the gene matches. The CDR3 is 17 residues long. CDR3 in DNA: TGCGCCAGCAGCCTTACCCGGACTAGCGGGAGGTTTGGTGAGCAGTTCTTC. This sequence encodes CASSLTRTSGRFGEQFF.

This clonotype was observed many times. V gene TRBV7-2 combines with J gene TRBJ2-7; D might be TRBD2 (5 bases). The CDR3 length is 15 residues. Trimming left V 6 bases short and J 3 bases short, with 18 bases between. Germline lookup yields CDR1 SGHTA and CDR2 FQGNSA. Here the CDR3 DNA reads TGTGCCAGCAGTTCCGAAAGCGGCTCAAACTACGAGCAGTACTTC. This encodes CASSSESGSNYEQYF.

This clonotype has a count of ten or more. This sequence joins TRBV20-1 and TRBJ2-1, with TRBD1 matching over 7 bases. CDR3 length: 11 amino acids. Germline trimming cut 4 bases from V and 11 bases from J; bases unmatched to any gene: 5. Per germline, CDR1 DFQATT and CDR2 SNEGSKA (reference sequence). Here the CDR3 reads CSAMTGSKQFF. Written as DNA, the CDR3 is TGCAGTGCTATGACAGGGTCCAAGCAGTTCTTC.

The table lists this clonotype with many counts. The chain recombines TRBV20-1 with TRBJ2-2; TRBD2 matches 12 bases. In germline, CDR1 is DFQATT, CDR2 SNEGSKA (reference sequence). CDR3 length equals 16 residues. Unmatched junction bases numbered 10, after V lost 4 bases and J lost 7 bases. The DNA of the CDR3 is TGCAGTGCTACCCCTGGGACTAGCGGGCCGTTCGGGGAGCTGTTTTTT. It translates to CSATPGTSGPFGELFF.

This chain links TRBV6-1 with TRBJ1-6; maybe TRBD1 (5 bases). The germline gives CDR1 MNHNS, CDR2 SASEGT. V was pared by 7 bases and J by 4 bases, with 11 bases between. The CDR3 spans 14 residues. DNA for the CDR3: TGTGCCAGCACGGGGCAGGGATATAATTCACCCCTCCACTTT. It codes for CASTGQGYNSPLHF.

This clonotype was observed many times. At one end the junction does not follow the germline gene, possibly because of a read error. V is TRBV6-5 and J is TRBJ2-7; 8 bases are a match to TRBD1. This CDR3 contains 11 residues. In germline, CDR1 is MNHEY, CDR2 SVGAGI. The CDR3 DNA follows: TGTGCCAGCAGTGGGGGACAGGCTACACACTTC. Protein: CASSGGQATHF.

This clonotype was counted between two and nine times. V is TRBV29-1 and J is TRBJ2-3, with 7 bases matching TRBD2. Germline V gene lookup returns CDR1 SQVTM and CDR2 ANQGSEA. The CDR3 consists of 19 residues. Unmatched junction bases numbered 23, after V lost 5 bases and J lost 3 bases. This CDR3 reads CSVHRVRGGRESRTDTQYF. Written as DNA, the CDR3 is TGCAGCGTTCATAGGGTGCGGGGCGGGAGAGAATCGAGGACAGATACGCAGTATTTT.

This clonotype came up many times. The CDR3 bases are TGTGCCAGCAGCTTAGTACTGGCGGCCCGGGGAGATACGCAGTATTTT. Translating gives CASSLVLAARGDTQYF. The chain carries TRBV7-2 and TRBJ2-3, with a weak D call TRBD2 (5 bases). The CDR3 covers 16 residues. Germline CDR1 SGHTA, CDR2 FQGNSA. V was cut by 1 base and J by 5 bases, with 16 bases left in between. The full variable domain, in which reference TRBV7-2 and TRBJ2-3 provide the parts outside the CDR3, is GAGVSQSPSNKVTEKGKDVELRCDPISGHTALYWYRQSLGQGLEFLIYFQGNSAPDKSGLPSDRFSAERTGGSVSTLTIQRTQQEDSAVYLCASSLVLAARGDTQYFGPGTRLTVL.

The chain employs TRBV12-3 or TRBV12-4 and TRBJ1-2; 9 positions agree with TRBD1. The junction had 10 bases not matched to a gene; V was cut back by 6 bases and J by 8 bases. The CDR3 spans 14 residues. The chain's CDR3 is CASSPGTGFGGYTF. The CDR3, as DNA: TGTGCCAGCAGCCCCGGGACAGGGTTCGGAGGCTACACCTTC.

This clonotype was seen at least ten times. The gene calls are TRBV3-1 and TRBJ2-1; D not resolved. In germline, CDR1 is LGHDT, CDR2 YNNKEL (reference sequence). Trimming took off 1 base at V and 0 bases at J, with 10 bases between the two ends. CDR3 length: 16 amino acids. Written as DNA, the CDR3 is TGTGCCAGCAGCCAAGCAGGACGGACCTCCTACAATGAGCAGTTCTTC. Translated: CASSQAGRTSYNEQFF.

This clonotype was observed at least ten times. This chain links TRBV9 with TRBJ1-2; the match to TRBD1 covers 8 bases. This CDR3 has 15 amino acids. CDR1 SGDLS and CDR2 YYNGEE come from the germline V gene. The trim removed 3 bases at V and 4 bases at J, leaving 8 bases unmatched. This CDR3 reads CASSAGTGYPYGYTF. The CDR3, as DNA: TGTGCCAGCAGCGCCGGGACAGGATATCCCTATGGCTACACCTTC.

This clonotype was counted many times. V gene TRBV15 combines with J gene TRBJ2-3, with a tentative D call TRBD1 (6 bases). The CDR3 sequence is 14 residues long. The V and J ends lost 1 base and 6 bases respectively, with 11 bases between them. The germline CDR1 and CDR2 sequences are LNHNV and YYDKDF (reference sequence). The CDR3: CATSRGQAADTQYF. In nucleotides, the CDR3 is TGTGCCACCAGCAGAGGACAGGCTGCGGATACGCAGTATTTT.

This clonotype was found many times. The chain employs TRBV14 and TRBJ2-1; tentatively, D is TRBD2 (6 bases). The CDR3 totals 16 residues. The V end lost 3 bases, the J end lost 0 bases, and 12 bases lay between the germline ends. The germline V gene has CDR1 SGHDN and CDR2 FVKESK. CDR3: CASSQRVAVSYNEQFF. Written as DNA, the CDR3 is TGTGCCAGCAGCCAGAGGGTAGCGGTCTCCTACAATGAGCAGTTCTTC.

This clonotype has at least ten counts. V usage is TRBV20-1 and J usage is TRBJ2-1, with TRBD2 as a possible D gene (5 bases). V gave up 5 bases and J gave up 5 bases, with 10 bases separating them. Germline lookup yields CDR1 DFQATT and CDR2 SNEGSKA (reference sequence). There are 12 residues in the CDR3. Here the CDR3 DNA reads TGCAGTGCTGGGCGGGCAGACAATGAGCAGTTCTTC. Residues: CSAGRADNEQFF.

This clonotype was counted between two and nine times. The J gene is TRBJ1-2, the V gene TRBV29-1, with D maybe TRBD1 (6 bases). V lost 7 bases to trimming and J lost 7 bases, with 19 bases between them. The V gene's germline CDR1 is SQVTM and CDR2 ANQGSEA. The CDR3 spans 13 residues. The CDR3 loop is CSAGGEQEGGYTF. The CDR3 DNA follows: TGCAGCGCTGGGGGCGAGCAGGAAGGTGGCTACACCTTC.

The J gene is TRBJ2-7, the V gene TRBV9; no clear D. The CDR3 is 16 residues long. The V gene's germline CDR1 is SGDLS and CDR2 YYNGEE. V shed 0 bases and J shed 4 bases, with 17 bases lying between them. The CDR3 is CASSVVRFALSYEQYF. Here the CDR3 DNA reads TGTGCCAGCAGCGTAGTAAGGTTCGCCTTATCGTACGAGCAGTACTTC.

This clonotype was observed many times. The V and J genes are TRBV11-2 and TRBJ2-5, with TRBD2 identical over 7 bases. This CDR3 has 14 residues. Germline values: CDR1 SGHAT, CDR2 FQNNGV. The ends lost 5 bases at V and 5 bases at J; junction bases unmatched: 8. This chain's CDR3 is CASSPGRGGETQYF. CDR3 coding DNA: TGTGCCAGCAGCCCAGGGAGGGGAGGCGAGACCCAGTACTTC.

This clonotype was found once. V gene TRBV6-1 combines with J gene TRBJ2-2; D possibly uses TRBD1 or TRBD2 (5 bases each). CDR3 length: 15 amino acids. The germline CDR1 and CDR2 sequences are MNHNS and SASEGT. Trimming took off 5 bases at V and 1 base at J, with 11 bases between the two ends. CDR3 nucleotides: TGTGCCAGCAGTCCGGGACGGCTGAACACCGGGGAGCTGTTTTTT. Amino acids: CASSPGRLNTGELFF.